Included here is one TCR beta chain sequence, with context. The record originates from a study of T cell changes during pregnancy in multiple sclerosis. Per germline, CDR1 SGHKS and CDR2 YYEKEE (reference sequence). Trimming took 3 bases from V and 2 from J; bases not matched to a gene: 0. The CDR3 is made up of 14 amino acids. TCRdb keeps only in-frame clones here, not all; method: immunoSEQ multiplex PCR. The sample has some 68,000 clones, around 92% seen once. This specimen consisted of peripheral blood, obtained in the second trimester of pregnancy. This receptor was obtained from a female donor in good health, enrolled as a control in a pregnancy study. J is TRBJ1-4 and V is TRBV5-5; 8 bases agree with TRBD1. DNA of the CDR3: TGTGCCAGCAGCTGGACAGGGACTAATGAAAAACTGTTTTTT. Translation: CASSWTGTNEKLFF.